These 30 T cell receptor beta chains share one sample of origin, sequenced in a study of Graves' ophthalmopathy and Graves' hyperthyroidism. Using RNA transcripts, the TCR beta CDR3 regions were amplified. Following a first-round RT-PCR that used HTBI primers, a second-round multiplex PCR was carried out. Each CDR3 protein gets one entry after TCRdb re-called the multiplex PCR reads with MiXCR. The sample shows about 410,000 distinct CDR3 sequences, around 17% of them seen only once. Sequenced sample: peripheral blood. Receptors originate from a woman aged 18-29 years with Graves' ophthalmopathy.

This clonotype was picked up many times. The chain carries TRBV6-5 and TRBJ1-1; tentative D call: TRBD1 (6 bases). The CDR3 is made up of 15 amino acids. Germline V gene lookup returns CDR1 MNHEY and CDR2 SVGAGI. Trimming took off 5 bases at V and 0 bases at J, with 13 bases between the two ends. The CDR3 spells CASSINRVLNTEAFF. The CDR3 nucleotides are TGTGCCAGCAGTATCAACAGGGTCTTGAACACTGAAGCTTTCTTT.

In its sample, this clonotype was seen many times. V is TRBV6-2 or TRBV6-3 and J is TRBJ1-3; a weak D match, TRBD1 (6 bases). The CDR3 has 13 amino acids. Germline assignment: CDR1 MNHEY and CDR2 SVGEGT. V was trimmed by 11 bases and J by 3 bases, leaving 14 bases between them. The chain's CDR3 is CAATGTLGNTIYF. CDR3 sequence (DNA): TGTGCCGCCACAGGGACCCTTGGAAACACCATATATTTT.

This rearrangement joins TRBV19 to TRBJ2-2; TRBD1 might be the D (6 bases). The V end lost 5 bases, the J end lost 3 bases, and 13 bases lay between the germline ends. CDR3 length: 15 residues. Germline values: CDR1 LNHDA, CDR2 SQIVND (reference sequence). The CDR3 loop reads CASSGQDRYTGELFF. CDR3 bases: TGTGCCAGTAGTGGTCAGGACAGATACACCGGGGAGCTGTTTTTT. The full variable domain, its missing parts supplied by reference TRBV19 and TRBJ2-2, is DGGITQSPKYLFRKEGQNVTLSCEQNLNHDAMYWYRQDPGQGLRLIYYSQIVNDFQKGDIAEGYSVSREKKESFPLTVTSAQKNPTAFYLCASSGQDRYTGELFFGEGSRLTVL.

Many counts were recorded for this clonotype. V gene TRBV6-2 or TRBV6-3 combines with J gene TRBJ1-5; 9 bases match TRBD1. Germline V CDR1 and CDR2: MNHEY, SVGEGT. V trimming: 4 bases; J trimming: 4 bases; junction bases outside the gene matches: 11. The CDR3 totals 17 residues. The CDR3 DNA reads TGTGCCAGCAGTTCCCGACCAGCCGGGACAGGGAATCAGCCCCAGCATTTT. Protein: CASSSRPAGTGNQPQHF.

This clonotype showed up many times. V gene TRBV29-1 combines with J gene TRBJ1-2; 8 positions match TRBD1. This CDR3 is built from 13 residues. Germline values: CDR1 SQVTM, CDR2 ANQGSEA. V lost 5 bases to trimming and J lost 8 bases; unmatched junction nucleotides: 10. The CDR3: CSVYGQGAFGYTF. The CDR3 DNA reads as TGCAGCGTTTACGGACAGGGCGCCTTCGGCTACACCTTC.

This clonotype was found many times. The gene calls are TRBV6-1 and TRBJ2-5; 8 nucleotides agree with TRBD1. With 3 bases clipped from V and 1 base from J, the junction kept 13 bases outside the gene matches. This CDR3 has 18 amino acids. CDR1 is MNHNS, CDR2 SASEGT, per germline. CDR3 region: CASSEKGRTGTLQETQYF. CDR3 nucleotides: TGTGCCAGCAGTGAGAAGGGGAGGACAGGGACCCTCCAAGAGACCCAGTACTTC.

V usage is TRBV6-1 and J usage is TRBJ1-2; D is possibly TRBD1 (6 bases). V was clipped by 3 bases and J by 5 bases, with 10 bases between them. CDR3 length: 13 amino acids. Germline V gene lookup returns CDR1 MNHNS and CDR2 SASEGT. The CDR3 spells CASSDGQRYGYTF. The CDR3 nucleotides read TGTGCCAGCAGTGATGGACAGAGATATGGCTACACCTTC.

The table lists this clonotype with many counts. The DNA of the CDR3 is TGTGCCAGCAGCTCCATGGATCAGCCCCAGCATTTT. It translates to CASSSMDQPQHF. V gene TRBV7-9 combines with J gene TRBJ1-5; no clear D gene. This CDR3 has 12 amino acids. Trimming pared 4 bases from V and 5 bases from J, leaving 6 bases between. The V gene's germline CDR1 is SEHNR and CDR2 FQNEAQ (reference sequence). Looking up the rest from reference TRBV7-9 and TRBJ1-5 gives the full variable domain: DTGVSQNPRHKITKRGQNVTFRCDPISEHNRLYWYRQTLGQGPEFLTYFQNEAQLEKSRLLSDRFSAERPKGSFSTLEIQRTEQGDSAMYLCASSSMDQPQHFGDGTRLSIL.

There are many counts of this clonotype. The gene calls are TRBV27 and TRBJ2-4; no clear D gene. Germline values: CDR1 MNHEY, CDR2 SMNVEV (reference sequence). CDR3 size: 16 residues. V was cut by 2 bases and J by 6 bases, with 17 bases left in between. CDR3 amino acids: CASSLGPTSRRNIQYF. In DNA, the CDR3 is TGTGCCAGCAGTTTAGGGCCCACCTCGAGAAGAAACATTCAGTACTTC.

The gene calls are TRBV15 and TRBJ1-2; no clear D. Trimming left V 4 bases short and J 0 bases short, with 9 bases between. This CDR3 spans 14 amino acids. The germline gives CDR1 LNHNV, CDR2 YYDKDF (reference sequence). DNA for the CDR3: TGTGCCACCAGCAATCAGAAAGCTAACTATGGCTACACCTTC. Encoded protein: CATSNQKANYGYTF.

V usage is TRBV6-1 and J usage is TRBJ1-1; D is ambiguous. The germline gives CDR1 MNHNS, CDR2 SASEGT. V lost 6 bases, J lost 5 bases, and 13 bases lay in between. The CDR3 sequence is 13 residues long. CDR3 residues: CASSRRPVTEAFF. CDR3 nucleotides: TGTGCCAGCAGCCGTAGACCGGTAACTGAAGCTTTCTTT.

This clonotype has at least ten counts. This chain joins TRBV6-5 and TRBJ2-7; weak D call: TRBD2 (7 bases). The CDR3 extends over 16 amino acids. Per germline, CDR1 MNHEY and CDR2 SVGAGI. V was trimmed by 0 bases and J by 1 base, leaving 13 bases between them. CDR3 sequence reads: CASSYSGGTPSYEQYF. In DNA, the CDR3 is TGTGCCAGCAGTTACTCGGGGGGGACACCTTCCTACGAGCAGTACTTC.

Ten or more counts support this clonotype. J is TRBJ1-1 and V is TRBV27; D gene unclear. Germline CDR1 reads MNHEY; CDR2 reads SMNVEV (reference sequence). Trimming stripped 3 bases from V and 1 base from J, with 18 bases between. The CDR3 extends over 17 amino acids. CDR3 protein: CASSFSSLSLQNTEAFF. The CDR3 nucleotides are TGTGCCAGCAGTTTCTCTTCACTGAGCCTACAGAACACTGAAGCTTTCTTT.

In its sample, this clonotype was seen many times. The CDR3 reads CASSYPTGTGEETQYF. CDR3 coding DNA: TGTGCCAGCAGCTACCCCACCGGGACAGGGGAAGAGACCCAGTACTTC. The genes are TRBV7-9 and TRBJ2-5, with TRBD1 identical over 10 bases. V lost 4 bases and J lost 3; bases outside the gene matches: 8. The CDR3 sequence is 16 residues long. The germline CDR1 and CDR2 sequences are SEHNR and FQNEAQ (reference sequence).

This clonotype has a count of ten or more. The genes are TRBV9 and TRBJ1-1, with TRBD1 as a possible D gene (5 bases). Trimming removed 2 bases at V and 4 bases at J, with 9 bases between. In germline, CDR1 is SGDLS, CDR2 YYNGEE. The CDR3 has 13 amino acids. In DNA, the CDR3 is TGTGCCAGCAGCGTGGGGGTACTCACTGAAGCTTTCTTT. Protein: CASSVGVLTEAFF.

There are many counts of this clonotype. The chain is built from TRBV28 and TRBJ1-5; no clear D. This CDR3 comprises 16 residues. The germline gives CDR1 MDHEN, CDR2 SYDVKM. Trimming shortened V by 4 bases and J by 5 bases, and 18 bases separated the two germline ends. CDR3 sequence: CASSYSSRARDQPQHF. For the CDR3, the DNA is TGTGCCAGCAGTTACTCCTCGAGGGCACGGGATCAGCCCCAGCATTTT. The full variable domain, rest sourced from reference TRBV28 and TRBJ1-5, is DVKVTQSSRYLVKRTGEKVFLECVQDMDHENMFWYRQDPGLGLRLIYFSYDVKMKEKGDIPEGYSVSREKKERFSLILESASTNQTSMYLCASSYSSRARDQPQHFGDGTRLSIL.

This clonotype showed up just a few times. This rearrangement joins TRBV19 to TRBJ2-7, with TRBD2 identical over 10 bases. The V and J ends lost 2 bases and 5 bases, in that order; junction bases with no gene match: 3. The CDR3 runs 14 residues. Per the germline V gene, CDR1 is LNHDA and CDR2 is SQIVND (reference sequence). CDR3 nucleotides: TGTGCCAGTAGTATAAAGGGGACTAGCGACGAGCAGTACTTC. Translated: CASSIKGTSDEQYF.

This clonotype came up many times. This chain links TRBV15 with TRBJ1-2, with D unresolved. This CDR3 is 15 amino acids long. V lost 5 bases to trimming and J lost 4 bases, with 17 bases between them. Germline V CDR1 and CDR2: LNHNV, YYDKDF (reference sequence). CDR3 loop: CATSPVPVGPYGYTF. The CDR3, as DNA: TGTGCCACCAGCCCAGTTCCGGTAGGACCCTATGGCTACACCTTC.

The chain couples TRBV27 to TRBJ1-6; D not certain. Trimming removed 7 bases at V and 7 bases at J, with 14 bases between. CDR3 length: 14 amino acids. Germline V gene sequence: CDR1 MNHEY, CDR2 SMNVEV (reference sequence). The CDR3 loop is CASKEVAGNSPLHF. CDR3 sequence (DNA): TGTGCCAGCAAAGAGGTAGCGGGAAATTCACCCCTCCACTTT.

Many counts were recorded for this clonotype. One end of the junction is discordant with germline, which a read error may explain. The chain recombines TRBV10-1 with TRBJ2-5; the D gene could be TRBD1 or TRBD2 (5 bases each). The CDR3 is made up of 11 amino acids. Germline loops: CDR1 WNHNN, CDR2 SYGVQD (reference sequence). The CDR3 protein is CASSEGETQYF. CDR3 DNA sequence: TGTGCCAGCAGTGAGGGGGAGACCCAGTACTTC.

This clonotype showed up many times. The chain couples TRBV19 to TRBJ1-5; TRBD1 is a possible D gene (6 bases). Trimming left V 1 base short and J 6 bases short, with 10 bases between. Germline-derived CDR1 and CDR2 are LNHDA and SQIVND (reference sequence). The CDR3 is made up of 14 amino acids. CDR3 nucleotides: TGTGCCAGTAGTATAGTAGGGGGATCTCAGCCCCAGCATTTT. Amino acid sequence: CASSIVGGSQPQHF. Full variable domain (outside the CDR3, taken from reference TRBV19 and TRBJ1-5): DGGITQSPKYLFRKEGQNVTLSCEQNLNHDAMYWYRQDPGQGLRLIYYSQIVNDFQKGDIAEGYSVSREKKESFPLTVTSAQKNPTAFYLCASSIVGGSQPQHFGDGTRLSIL.

At least ten counts were recorded for this clonotype. The CDR3 DNA reads as TGTGCCATACGGACAGGACGGAACACTGAAGCTTTCTTT. Translating it yields CAIRTGRNTEAFF. The chain links TRBV24-1 to TRBJ1-1; 7 positions agree with TRBD1. J lost 1 base, V lost 11 bases, and 6 bases had no gene match. The CDR3 is made up of 13 amino acids. Germline-derived CDR1 and CDR2 are KGHDR and SFDVKD.

This clonotype was observed many times. The gene calls are TRBV4-3 and TRBJ1-3, with a possible D match to TRBD1 (5 bases). The CDR3 covers 17 residues. V lost 0 bases to trimming and J lost 2 bases, with 14 bases between them. Germline values: CDR1 LGHNA, CDR2 YSLEER. The CDR3 here is CASSQDSSGTTGNTIYF. The CDR3 DNA reads TGCGCCAGCAGCCAAGATTCGTCCGGGACTACTGGAAACACCATATATTTT.

This clonotype has at least ten counts. This chain uses TRBV11-1 with TRBJ2-2; tentatively, D is TRBD2 (5 bases). The CDR3 has 17 residues. Germline assignment: CDR1 SGHAT and CDR2 FQDESV (reference sequence). V was shortened by 4 bases and J by 1 base, with 16 bases between the two germline ends. Written as DNA, the CDR3 is TGTGCCAGCAGCTCGCGCTGGACGGGGAAGAACACCGGGGAGCTGTTTTTT. Its protein product is CASSSRWTGKNTGELFF. The full variable domain, rest sourced from reference TRBV11-1 and TRBJ2-2, is EAEVAQSPRYKITEKSQAVAFWCDPISGHATLYWYRQILGQGPELLVQFQDESVVDDSQLPKDRFSAERLKGVDSTLKIQPAELGDSAMYLCASSSRWTGKNTGELFFGEGSRLTVL.

A word on this clonotype: The DNA is left out, because the CDR3 cannot be placed on it with certainty; the CDR3 is given as TCRdb lists it. The chain employs TRBV11-2 and TRBJ2-5; TRBD1, the D gene given by the table, was not confirmed from the DNA. The CDR3 length is 20 residues, termini included. Looked up from germline, CDR1 is SGHAT and CDR2 is FQNNGV. The chain's CDR3 is CASSFYICSVPVGGRETQYF.

This clonotype was counted ten times or more. The V call is TRBV28, the J call TRBJ2-7; tentative D call: TRBD1 (6 bases). V lost 5 bases, J lost 9 bases, and 29 bases lay in between. Germline CDR1 reads MDHEN; CDR2 reads SYDVKM. The CDR3 length is 17 residues. CDR3 DNA sequence: TGTGCCAGCAGTCAACCGACAGCAGGGGCATTCTTATCGGGGCAGTACTTC. Protein product: CASSQPTAGAFLSGQYF.

The chain joins TRBV20-1 to TRBJ2-7; TRBD1 matches at 9 bases. Germline V CDR1 and CDR2: DFQATT, SNEGSKA (reference sequence). The V gene end was trimmed by 4 bases and the J gene end by 3 bases; junction bases not matched to a gene: 7. The length of the CDR3 is 14 residues. The CDR3 bases are TGCAGTGCTACCAGCGGGACAGGGCGCTACGAGCAGTACTTC. It codes for CSATSGTGRYEQYF.

The chain employs TRBV6-1 and TRBJ2-7; perhaps TRBD2 as D (5 bases). CDR1 is MNHNS, CDR2 SASEGT, per germline. The V end was cut by 7 bases, the J end by 5 bases, with 24 bases between. The CDR3 covers 16 residues. The CDR3 DNA sequence: TGTGCCAGCAAAGAACCAAAACTAGGGCGTCCCCACGAGCAGTACTTC. Encoded protein: CASKEPKLGRPHEQYF.

V usage is TRBV2 and J usage is TRBJ2-7, with 8 bases matching TRBD2. CDR3 length: 20 residues. Trimming removed 0 bases from V and 3 bases from J; junction bases left unmatched: 19. Germline CDR1 is SNHLY and CDR2 is FYNNEI. CDR3 nucleotide sequence: TGTGCCAGCAGTGAAGCTATGGGGCGGGTAAAGCGGGAGTCCCACTACGAGCAGTACTTC. This gives the protein CASSEAMGRVKRESHYEQYF.

This clonotype has at least ten counts. The chain uses TRBV6-1 and TRBJ2-6; D perhaps matches TRBD1 (6 bases). The V gene lost 6 bases and the J gene lost 1 base, with 10 bases spanning the gap. Per germline, CDR1 MNHNS and CDR2 SASEGT. The CDR3 extends over 15 amino acids. The CDR3 DNA reads as TGTGCCAGCAGGAGACAGGTATCTGGGGCCAACGTCCTGACTTTC. This codes for CASRRQVSGANVLTF.